These 25 T cell receptor beta chains were sequenced from one sample in a study of OX40 agonist ivuxolimab in advanced cancers. This table comes from immunoSEQ multiplex PCR, and its TCRdb copy is limited to in-frame clones, with some not included. Of around 29,000 clones listed, approximately 86% are singletons. The sample was CD4+ or CD8+ T cells sorted from blood, taken in a trial of the OX40 agonist ivuxolimab. These receptors all stem from an adult with an advanced solid tumor such as melanoma, head and neck, liver or kidney cancer.

This clone has more than one count but fewer than ten. The genes are TRBV5-1 and TRBJ2-1, with D perhaps TRBD1 (6 bases). This CDR3 has 14 residues. Deletions cut 2 bases from V and 1 base from J, with 7 bases between. Germline CDR1 SGHRS, CDR2 YFSETQ. The CDR3 here is CASSFRGSYNEQFF. Written as DNA, the CDR3 is TGCGCCAGCAGCTTCAGGGGTTCCTACAATGAGCAGTTCTTC. The full variable domain, rest sourced from reference TRBV5-1 and TRBJ2-1, is KAGVTQTPRYLIKTRGQQVTLSCSPISGHRSVSWYQQTPGQGLQFLFEYFSETQRNKGNFPGRFSGRQFSNSRSEMNVSTLELGDSALYLCASSFRGSYNEQFFGPGTRLTVL.

The genes are TRBV7-9 and TRBJ1-2, with D possibly matching TRBD1 (5 bases). Trimming took off 4 bases at V and 6 bases at J, with 15 bases between the two ends. The CDR3 runs 14 residues. In germline, CDR1 is SEHNR, CDR2 FQNEAQ (reference sequence). CDR3 protein: CASSWDDFSHGYTF. DNA for the CDR3: TGTGCCAGCAGCTGGGACGATTTTAGCCATGGCTACACCTTC. Full variable domain (rest looked up from reference TRBV7-9 and TRBJ1-2): DTGVSQNPRHKITKRGQNVTFRCDPISEHNRLYWYRQTLGQGPEFLTYFQNEAQLEKSRLLSDRFSAERPKGSFSTLEIQRTEQGDSAMYLCASSWDDFSHGYTFGSGTRLTVV.

The chain recombines TRBV9 with TRBJ2-1, with 8 positions matching TRBD2. Trimming took 8 bases from V and 6 from J; bases not matched to a gene: 4. From germline, CDR1 is SGDLS and CDR2 YYNGEE. The CDR3 is made up of 12 amino acids. The CDR3 coding sequence is TGTGCCAGACGGGGGGGCCCCAATGAGCAGTTCTTC. It specifies CARRGGPNEQFF.

The chain combines TRBV2 with TRBJ1-6; TRBD1 matches 11 bases. Trimming at V came to 10 bases and at J to 9 bases, leaving 11 bases not matched to a gene. Per the germline V gene, CDR1 is SNHLY and CDR2 is FYNNEI. This CDR3 is built from 15 residues. CDR3 sequence reads: CATLKGGTGGSPLHF. Here the CDR3 DNA reads TGTGCCACCCTTAAAGGGGGGACAGGGGGTTCACCCCTCCACTTT.

The chain couples TRBV11-2 to TRBJ1-2, with D possibly TRBD1 on 6 matching bases. CDR3 size: 13 residues. CDR1 is SGHAT, CDR2 FQNNGV, per germline. V gave up 5 bases and J gave up 6 bases, with 13 bases separating them. CDR3 in amino acids: CASSHETGHGYTF. The CDR3 bases are TGTGCCAGCAGCCACGAAACAGGGCATGGCTACACCTTC. The whole variable domain, filled in from reference TRBV11-2 and TRBJ1-2, reads EAGVAQSPRYKIIEKRQSVAFWCNPISGHATLYWYQQILGQGPKLLIQFQNNGVVDDSQLPKDRFSAERLKGVDSTLKIQPAKLEDSAVYLCASSHETGHGYTFGSGTRLTVV.

This chain joins TRBV5-1 and TRBJ2-3; D unclear. This CDR3 has 11 amino acids. V shed 8 bases and J shed 2 bases, with 6 bases lying between them. In germline, CDR1 is SGHRS, CDR2 YFSETQ. The CDR3 loop is CASSITDTQYF. CDR3 nucleotides: TGCGCCAGTAGTATCACAGATACGCAGTATTTT.

This rearrangement joins TRBV7-9 to TRBJ1-1; D gene uncertain. CDR1 SEHNR and CDR2 FQNEAQ come from the germline V gene (reference sequence). The ends were cut back, 5 bases at V and 8 bases at J, with 18 bases in the middle. The CDR3 runs 14 residues. The CDR3 DNA is TGTGCCAGCAGCCGCACAGCGGACCCCCTGGAAGCTTTCTTT. Residues: CASSRTADPLEAFF.

CDR3 sequence reads: CASSPPQGALGEKLFF. The CDR3 DNA is TGTGCCAGCAGCCCTCCACAGGGGGCCTTGGGTGAAAAACTGTTTTTT. The chain uses TRBV5-6 and TRBJ1-4, with TRBD1 matching over 9 bases. After removal of 4 bases from V and 7 bases from J, the junction contained 11 bases not matched to a gene. Germline assignment: CDR1 SGHDT and CDR2 YYEEEE. The CDR3 covers 16 residues.

The rearrangement joins TRBV5-5 to TRBJ1-2; possible D gene TRBD1, 5 bases. This CDR3 comprises 15 residues. V shed 5 bases and J shed 1 base, with 15 bases lying between them. CDR1 and CDR2 (germline): SGHKS, YYEKEE (reference sequence). CDR3 DNA: TGTGCCAGCAGTACGCGGGGGTATGGTAACTATGGCTACACCTTC. Its translation: CASSTRGYGNYGYTF.

V gene TRBV6-1 combines with J gene TRBJ1-1; D gene ambiguous. CDR1 and CDR2 from the germline V gene are MNHNS and SASEGT. The CDR3 has 14 amino acids. The V end was cut by 2 bases, the J end by 1 base, with 8 bases between. For the CDR3, the DNA is TGTGCCAGCAGTGAATTCGGGGAGAACACTGAAGCTTTCTTT. Translating it yields CASSEFGENTEAFF.

The genes are TRBV7-6 and TRBJ2-7, with 7 bases lining up with TRBD1. Trimming took 7 bases from V and 3 from J; bases not matched to a gene: 15. The CDR3 loop spans 16 amino acids. Per germline, CDR1 SGHVS and CDR2 FNYEAQ. The CDR3 here is CASTPADGTERYEQYF. DNA for the CDR3: TGTGCCAGCACGCCCGCGGACGGGACAGAACGCTACGAGCAGTACTTC.

The chain carries TRBV7-8 and TRBJ2-5; D call uncertain. Germline V gene lookup returns CDR1 SGHVS and CDR2 FQNEAQ. The CDR3 extends over 13 amino acids. With 4 bases removed from V and 5 bases from J, the gap between germline ends came to 11 bases. CDR3 protein: CASSSAVKETQYF. CDR3 nucleotide sequence: TGTGCCAGCAGCTCTGCAGTAAAGGAGACCCAGTACTTC.

The gene calls are TRBV5-8 and TRBJ1-6; perhaps TRBD1 as D (5 bases). CDR3 length: 19 residues. The germline V gene encodes CDR1 SGHTS and CDR2 YDEGEE. Trimming took off 3 bases at V and 0 bases at J, with 19 bases between the two ends. In DNA form, the CDR3 reads TGTGCCAGCAGCTGGGGAACACTGGGACTGAGCTCCTATAATTCACCCCTCCACTTT. Its translation is CASSWGTLGLSSYNSPLHF.

The V gene is TRBV27, the J gene TRBJ1-2; 7 bases fit TRBD1. Germline V gene sequence: CDR1 MNHEY, CDR2 SMNVEV (reference sequence). The CDR3 runs 20 residues. The V gene end was trimmed by 5 bases and the J gene end by 1 base; junction bases not matched to a gene: 22. Here the CDR3 DNA reads TGTGCCAGCAGTGTAAACGCACCCCGGACAGGTCCCCTCTTTAACTATGGCTACACCTTC. This encodes CASSVNAPRTGPLFNYGYTF.

The gene calls are TRBV19 and TRBJ2-1; no reliable D call. CDR1 is LNHDA and CDR2 is SQIVND in the germline V gene (reference sequence). With 4 bases removed from V and 0 bases from J, the gap between germline ends came to 4 bases. The CDR3 spans 13 residues. Here the CDR3 DNA reads TGTGCCAGTAGTAGGCTCTCCTACAATGAGCAGTTCTTC. Encoded protein: CASSRLSYNEQFF.

This chain connects TRBV7-8 to TRBJ1-5; weak D call: TRBD1 (6 bases). Germline V gene sequence: CDR1 SGHVS, CDR2 FQNEAQ. This CDR3 spans 15 amino acids. The ends were cut back, 5 bases at V and 0 bases at J, with 11 bases in the middle. Written as DNA, the CDR3 is TGTGCCAGCAGCCGGACAGATTATAGCAATCAGCCCCAGCATTTT. The encoded protein is CASSRTDYSNQPQHF.

This clone was recorded only once. V and J are TRBV9 and TRBJ2-2; no definite D call. Germline CDR1 reads SGDLS; CDR2 reads YYNGEE. Trimming stripped 2 bases from V and 6 bases from J, with 8 bases between. The CDR3 loop spans 13 amino acids. CDR3 DNA sequence: TGTGCCAGCAGCGTTGTCTTCGCCGGGGAGCTGTTTTTT. This sequence encodes CASSVVFAGELFF. The full variable domain, with the rest looked up from reference TRBV9 and TRBJ2-2, is DSGVTQTPKHLITATGQRVTLRCSPRSGDLSVYWYQQSLDQGLQFLIQYYNGEERAKGNILERFSAQQFPDLHSELNLSSLELGDSALYFCASSVVFAGELFFGEGSRLTVL.

The V and J genes are TRBV11-2 and TRBJ2-3; TRBD2 matches 9 bases. Trimming removed 1 base from V and 6 bases from J; junction bases left unmatched: 8. CDR1 is SGHAT, CDR2 FQNNGV, per germline. The length of the CDR3 is 16 residues. CDR3 sequence reads: CASSLASGGPGDTQYF. The DNA of the CDR3 is TGTGCCAGCAGCTTAGCAAGCGGGGGGCCGGGGGATACGCAGTATTTT.

The chain uses TRBV4-1 and TRBJ2-1, with 7 bases fitting TRBD1. V lost 1 base, J lost 5 bases, and 8 bases stayed unmatched. From germline, CDR1 is MGHRA and CDR2 YSYEKL. The CDR3 loop spans 16 amino acids. DNA for the CDR3: TGCGCCAGCAGCCAAGGTGTCGGGACAGCAGACAATGAGCAGTTCTTC. It codes for CASSQGVGTADNEQFF.

V and J are TRBV28 and TRBJ1-6; D is unresolved. Germline assignment: CDR1 MDHEN and CDR2 SYDVKM. This CDR3 has 17 amino acids. The V and J ends lost 5 bases and 5 bases respectively, with 19 bases between them. The CDR3 DNA reads as TGTGCCAGCAGTCACCCGGAGTTCCGAACCAATAATTCACCCCTCCACTTT. It encodes CASSHPEFRTNNSPLHF.

J is TRBJ2-7 and V is TRBV5-4; no firm D call. V lost 3 bases to trimming and J lost 6 bases, with 7 bases between them. CDR1 and CDR2 from the germline V gene are SGHNT and YYREEE (reference sequence). CDR3 length: 11 residues. CDR3 sequence reads: CASSSWGEQYF. Here the CDR3 DNA reads TGTGCCAGCAGCTCCTGGGGCGAGCAGTACTTC.

The CDR3 bases are TGTGCCAGCAGCTTAGAGGTGGGAGAGACCCAGTACTTC. This sequence encodes CASSLEVGETQYF. V and J are TRBV11-2 and TRBJ2-5; no clear D. CDR1 and CDR2 (germline): SGHAT, FQNNGV. V was cut by 0 bases and J by 4 bases, with 6 bases left in between. The CDR3 is made up of 13 amino acids.

The chain combines TRBV19 with TRBJ2-1, with TRBD1 matching over 8 bases. This CDR3 contains 16 residues. Germline-derived CDR1 and CDR2 are LNHDA and SQIVND (reference sequence). V gave up 4 bases and J gave up 0 bases; unmatched junction bases: 5. CDR3 DNA sequence: TGTGCCAGTAGTACCGAGACAGGGGACTCCTACAATGAGCAGTTCTTC. Its translation: CASSTETGDSYNEQFF.

V is TRBV5-1 and J is TRBJ2-7, with 10 bases aligning to TRBD1. The CDR3 is made up of 14 amino acids. The V gene end was trimmed by 2 bases and the J gene end by 6 bases; junction bases not matched to a gene: 5. Germline values: CDR1 SGHRS, CDR2 YFSETQ. The CDR3, as DNA: TGCGCCAGCAGCTTTCGGGACAGGGGACCCGAGCAGTACTTC. Translating gives CASSFRDRGPEQYF.

The CDR3 DNA reads TGTGCCAGCAGCCATGGACAGGACTACGAGCAGTACTTC. Translated, it gives CASSHGQDYEQYF. The chain is built from TRBV5-8 and TRBJ2-7, with 7 bases fitting TRBD1. J was trimmed by 3 bases and V by 4 bases; bases with no gene match: 4. Germline V gene data show CDR1 as SGHTS and CDR2 as YDEGEE. This CDR3 region has 13 residues.